These 18 T cell receptor beta chains originate from one sample sequenced in a study of T cell responses to AZD1222 COVID-19 vaccine. Using immunoSEQ multiplex PCR, the repertoire was profiled, and TCRdb retains in-frame clones only, with some absent. The sample has about 74,000 clones; approximately 90% are singletons. The sample consisted of peripheral blood, taken 28 days after the second AZD1222 dose. The origin of the receptors is an adult who received the AZD1222 COVID-19 vaccine.

This clone came up once. V usage is TRBV5-6 and J usage is TRBJ1-4, with TRBD1 identical over 7 bases. With V trimmed by 0 bases and J by 7 bases, 9 bases remained unmatched. Germline CDR1 SGHDT, CDR2 YYEEEE. The CDR3 runs 16 residues. As DNA, the CDR3 is TGTGCCAGCAGCTTGGAACAGGGGCCGCGGAGTGAAAAACTGTTTTTT. The encoded protein is CASSLEQGPRSEKLFF.

The chain joins TRBV2 to TRBJ2-6; perhaps TRBD2 as D (5 bases). The CDR3 extends over 16 amino acids. Germline CDR1 and CDR2: SNHLY and FYNNEI. Between the trimmed V and J ends, which lost 6 bases and 0 bases, there was a span of 12 bases. DNA for the CDR3: TGTGCCAGCAGAGCGGACGTTCTCTCTGGGGCCAACGTCCTGACTTTC. This encodes CASRADVLSGANVLTF.

CDR3 nucleotide sequence: TGTGCCAGCAGCCAAGAAGGGCAGAACCGCTATGGCTACACCTTC. Translated: CASSQEGQNRYGYTF. The rearrangement uses TRBV4-2 and TRBJ1-2; no clear D. Trimming pared 0 bases from V and 4 bases from J, leaving 12 bases between. This CDR3 has 15 residues. The V gene's germline CDR1 is LGHNA and CDR2 YNFKEQ.

The genes are TRBV30 and TRBJ2-1; TRBD2 matches 14 bases. Germline values: CDR1 GTSNPN, CDR2 SVGIG (reference sequence). The CDR3 length is 15 residues. Trimming at V came to 3 bases and at J to 4 bases, leaving 2 bases not matched to a gene. The CDR3 region is CAWRRLAGGYNEQFF. The DNA of the CDR3 is TGTGCCTGGAGAAGACTAGCGGGAGGGTACAATGAGCAGTTCTTC. Variable domain in full (rest from reference TRBV30 and TRBJ2-1): SQTIHQWPATLVQPVGSPLSLECTVEGTSNPNLYWYRQAAGRGLQLLFYSVGIGQISSEVPQNLSASRPQDRQFILSSKKLLLSDSGFYLCAWRRLAGGYNEQFFGPGTRLTVL.

The V gene is TRBV4-2, the J gene TRBJ2-2; D is undetermined. This CDR3 has 16 amino acids. Germline-derived CDR1 and CDR2 are LGHNA and YNFKEQ. V lost 1 base and J lost 1, with 10 bases in between. The CDR3 nucleotides are TGTGCCAGCAGCCAAGGCTGGCGCCAGAACACCGGGGAGCTGTTTTTT. Protein: CASSQGWRQNTGELFF.

The chain combines TRBV4-1 with TRBJ1-6; D is ambiguous. V shed 1 base and J shed 6 bases, with 13 bases lying between them. The CDR3 is made up of 16 amino acids. Per the germline V gene, CDR1 is MGHRA and CDR2 is YSYEKL. CDR3 sequence (DNA): TGCGCCAGCAGCCAAGTCTTACCCGGGTTTAATTCACCCCTCCACTTT. Its translation is CASSQVLPGFNSPLHF.

The chain combines TRBV18 with TRBJ2-5; D unresolved. The V and J ends lost 2 bases and 0 bases respectively, with 7 bases between them. The germline gives CDR1 KGHSH, CDR2 LQKENI. The CDR3 totals 14 residues. CDR3 nucleotide sequence: TGTGCCAGCTCACCATTTCGGGACCAAGAGACCCAGTACTTC. Its protein product is CASSPFRDQETQYF.

V gene TRBV29-1 combines with J gene TRBJ2-7; 8 nucleotides align to TRBD1. The J segment lost 2 bases and the V segment lost 7 bases, leaving 4 bases of the junction unmatched. Germline V gives CDR1 SQVTM, CDR2 ANQGSEA. The CDR3 loop spans 12 amino acids. DNA of the CDR3: TGCAGCGCTCGGACAGGGACCTACGAGCAGTACTTC. It specifies CSARTGTYEQYF.

This chain connects TRBV5-1 to TRBJ2-5, with TRBD2 identical over 7 bases. Germline lookup yields CDR1 SGHRS and CDR2 YFSETQ. This CDR3 region has 15 residues. The V segment lost 3 bases and the J segment 5 bases; nucleotides outside the gene matches: 10. CDR3 DNA: TGCGCCAGCAGCTGGACGGCGGGAGTTGGGGAGACCCAGTACTTC. This translates into CASSWTAGVGETQYF.

This chain joins TRBV2 and TRBJ2-3; D perhaps matches TRBD2 (5 bases). This CDR3 has 15 amino acids. V gave up 7 bases and J gave up 2 bases, with 16 bases separating them. Germline CDR1 reads SNHLY; CDR2 reads FYNNEI. CDR3 protein: CASTLGRAYTDTQYF. In DNA, the CDR3 is TGTGCCAGCACCCTAGGGCGGGCTTACACAGATACGCAGTATTTT.

This sequence joins TRBV18 and TRBJ1-2; no clear D. This CDR3 is 12 amino acids long. V lost 4 bases to trimming and J lost 7 bases, with 10 bases between them. The germline CDR1 and CDR2 sequences are KGHSH and LQKENI. The chain's CDR3 is CASSLSSLGYTF. The CDR3 DNA reads as TGTGCCAGCTCACTATCCTCCCTTGGCTACACCTTC.

This clone was counted a single time. The rearrangement joins TRBV9 to TRBJ2-3, with 11 bases matching TRBD2. Trimming took 3 bases from V and 2 from J; bases not matched to a gene: 5. From germline, CDR1 is SGDLS and CDR2 YYNGEE. The CDR3 extends over 16 amino acids. This chain's CDR3 is CASSALAGGTTDTQYF. The CDR3 region has the DNA TGTGCCAGCAGCGCTCTAGCGGGAGGCACCACAGATACGCAGTATTTT.

The rearrangement joins TRBV18 to TRBJ2-5; D not resolved. CDR1 KGHSH and CDR2 LQKENI come from the germline V gene. With 2 bases removed from V and 0 bases from J, the gap between germline ends came to 1 base. The length of the CDR3 is 12 residues. CDR3 DNA sequence: TGTGCCAGCTCACCATACCAAGAGACCCAGTACTTC. As protein: CASSPYQETQYF.

The rearrangement uses TRBV6-1 and TRBJ2-7; a weak D match, TRBD1 (6 bases). V lost 1 base and J lost 4, with 11 bases in between. This CDR3 contains 14 residues. Germline CDR1 is MNHNS and CDR2 is SASEGT. The CDR3 is CASSEETGWYEQYF. In DNA form, the CDR3 reads TGTGCCAGCAGTGAAGAAACAGGGTGGTACGAGCAGTACTTC.

The chain carries TRBV3-1 (or the pseudogene TRBV3-2) and TRBJ2-3; D tentatively reads TRBD1 or TRBD2 (6 bases each). V shed 5 bases and J shed 5 bases, with 23 bases lying between them. The CDR3 covers 17 residues. The germline V gene encodes CDR1 LGHDT and CDR2 YNNKEL (reference sequence). The CDR3 loop reads CASSLTPGVGGQDTQYF. The CDR3 DNA follows: TGTGCCAGCAGCTTAACACCGGGAGTGGGGGGCCAAGATACGCAGTATTTT.

The chain links TRBV28 to TRBJ1-3; maybe TRBD1 (6 bases). CDR3 size: 16 residues. Looked up from germline, CDR1 is MDHEN and CDR2 is SYDVKM. Trimming stripped 4 bases from V and 0 bases from J, with 13 bases between. The CDR3 DNA reads TGTGCCAGCAGTTCCACAGGGTTGGACTCTGGAAACACCATATATTTT. This gives the protein CASSSTGLDSGNTIYF.

This chain uses TRBV6-5 with TRBJ2-7; 7 bases align to TRBD1. CDR1 is MNHEY, CDR2 SVGAGI, per germline. This CDR3 has 16 amino acids. V trimming: 0 bases; J trimming: 6 bases; junction bases outside the gene matches: 11. CDR3 DNA: TGTGCCAGCAGTTACTCTTTTAGTGACAGGGCCGGCGAGCAGTACTTC. Amino acid sequence: CASSYSFSDRAGEQYF.

The chain links TRBV5-4 to TRBJ2-7; D uncertain. CDR1 and CDR2 (germline): SGHNT, YYREEE (reference sequence). V was cut by 2 bases and J by 4 bases, with 7 bases left in between. CDR3 size: 12 residues. Here the CDR3 reads CASSFGPYEQYF. The CDR3 nucleotides read TGTGCCAGCAGCTTCGGACCTTACGAGCAGTACTTC.